The entry below describes one TCR beta chain. Study processing details: Amplification with reference gene primers provided the estimates of nucleated cell counts. The assay was immunoSEQ multiplex PCR, and TCRdb's table has in-frame clones only and misses some. D and trimming come from the DNA, and the V and J calls and clone size come from that table. The sample records about 120,000 clones, 82% being singletons. This specimen comes from a study of blood T cell repertoires in COVID-19. Study at large: Sites in the United States, Italy and Spain provided acute and convalescent COVID-19 samples. Nucleic acid was either cDNA or gDNA, and it came from T cells, B-cell-depleted T cells, or PBMCs.

The sample comprised peripheral blood. This receptor was identified in a human donor in a cohort sampled during active COVID-19.

CDR3 DNA: TGTGCCAGCAGCCAAGGGACTAGCAGCAATGAGCAGTTCTTC. Its translation is CASSQGTSSNEQFF. The chain combines TRBV3-1 (or the pseudogene TRBV3-2) with TRBJ2-1; 8 nucleotides agree with TRBD2. This CDR3 has 14 residues. V shed 1 base and J 6 bases; nucleotides not matched to a gene: 2. Per the germline V gene, CDR1 is LGHDT and CDR2 is YNNKEL (reference sequence).